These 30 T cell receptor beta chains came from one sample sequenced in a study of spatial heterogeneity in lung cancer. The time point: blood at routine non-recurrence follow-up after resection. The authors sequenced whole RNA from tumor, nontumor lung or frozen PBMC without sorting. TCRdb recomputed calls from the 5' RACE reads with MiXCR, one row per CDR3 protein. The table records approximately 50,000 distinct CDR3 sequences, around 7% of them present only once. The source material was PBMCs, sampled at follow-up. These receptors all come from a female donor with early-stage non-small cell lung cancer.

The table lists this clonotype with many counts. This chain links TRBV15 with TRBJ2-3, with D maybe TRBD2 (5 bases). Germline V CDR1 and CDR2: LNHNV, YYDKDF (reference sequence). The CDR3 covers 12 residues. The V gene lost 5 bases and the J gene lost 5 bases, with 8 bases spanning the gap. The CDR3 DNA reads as TGTGCCACCAGCCTCGGGGTAGATACGCAGTATTTT. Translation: CATSLGVDTQYF.

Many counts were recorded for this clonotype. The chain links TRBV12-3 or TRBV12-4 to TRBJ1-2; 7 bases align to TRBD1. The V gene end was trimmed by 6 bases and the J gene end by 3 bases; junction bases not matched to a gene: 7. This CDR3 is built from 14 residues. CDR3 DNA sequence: TGTGCCAGCAGCGGGACAGTCACGGACTATGGCTACACCTTC. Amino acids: CASSGTVTDYGYTF.

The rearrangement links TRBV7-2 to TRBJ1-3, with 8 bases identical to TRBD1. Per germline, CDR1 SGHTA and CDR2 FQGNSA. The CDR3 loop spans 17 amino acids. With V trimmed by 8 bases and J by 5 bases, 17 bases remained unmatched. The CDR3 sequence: CASGLTGATLPRNTIYF. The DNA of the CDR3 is TGTGCCAGCGGGTTGACAGGGGCTACTCTCCCTCGAAACACCATATATTTT.

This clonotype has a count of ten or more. The CDR3 is CSARGTGGPREYTEAFF. In DNA, the CDR3 is TGCAGTGCTAGGGGGACAGGGGGGCCCAGAGAGTACACTGAAGCTTTCTTT. This chain links TRBV20-1 with TRBJ1-1; TRBD1 matches 11 bases. Trimming took 3 bases from V and 3 from J; bases not matched to a gene: 12. This CDR3 spans 17 amino acids. CDR1 and CDR2 from the germline V gene are DFQATT and SNEGSKA (reference sequence).

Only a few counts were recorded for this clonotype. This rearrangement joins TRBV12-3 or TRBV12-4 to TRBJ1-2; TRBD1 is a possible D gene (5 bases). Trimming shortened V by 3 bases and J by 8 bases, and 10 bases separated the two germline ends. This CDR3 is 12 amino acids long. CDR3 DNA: TGTGCCAGCAGTTTCGGGGGTTACGGCTACACCTTC. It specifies CASSFGGYGYTF.

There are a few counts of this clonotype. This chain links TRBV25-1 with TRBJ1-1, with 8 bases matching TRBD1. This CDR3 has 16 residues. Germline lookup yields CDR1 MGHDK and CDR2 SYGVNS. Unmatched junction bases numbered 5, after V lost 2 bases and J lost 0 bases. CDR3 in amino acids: CASSEAGGPLNTEAFF. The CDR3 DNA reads TGTGCCAGCAGTGAAGCAGGGGGCCCATTGAACACTGAAGCTTTCTTT.

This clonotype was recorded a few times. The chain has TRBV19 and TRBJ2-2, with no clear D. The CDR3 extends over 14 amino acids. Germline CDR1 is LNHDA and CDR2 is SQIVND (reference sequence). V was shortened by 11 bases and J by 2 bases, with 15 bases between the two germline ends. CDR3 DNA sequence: TGTGCCGTTCACGGCGCGGAAAACACCGGGGAGCTGTTTTTT. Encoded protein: CAVHGAENTGELFF.

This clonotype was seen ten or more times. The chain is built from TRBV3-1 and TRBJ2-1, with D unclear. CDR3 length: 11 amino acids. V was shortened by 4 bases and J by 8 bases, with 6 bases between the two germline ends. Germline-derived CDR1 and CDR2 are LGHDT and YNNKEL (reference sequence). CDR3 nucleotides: TGTGCCAGCAGCCGACGAGATGAGCAGTTCTTC. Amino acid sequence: CASSRRDEQFF.

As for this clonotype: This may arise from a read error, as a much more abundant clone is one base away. DNA of the CDR3: TGTGCCAGCAGCGCCGAGAGGGGCACATCTGCAGGGGCCCAGCATTTT. Amino acid sequence: CASSAERGTSAGAQHF. This chain joins TRBV7-2 and TRBJ1-5, with TRBD1 as a possible D gene (6 bases). CDR1 is SGHTA, CDR2 FQGNSA, per germline. The ends were cut back, 5 bases at V and 11 bases at J, with 25 bases in the middle. CDR3 length: 16 amino acids.

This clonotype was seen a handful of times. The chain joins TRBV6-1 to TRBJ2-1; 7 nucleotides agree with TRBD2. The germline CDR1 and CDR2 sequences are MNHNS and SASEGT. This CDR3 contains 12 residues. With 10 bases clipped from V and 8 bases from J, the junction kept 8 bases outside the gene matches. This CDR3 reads CATLAGPHEQFF. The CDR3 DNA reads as TGTGCCACCTTAGCGGGTCCCCATGAGCAGTTCTTC.

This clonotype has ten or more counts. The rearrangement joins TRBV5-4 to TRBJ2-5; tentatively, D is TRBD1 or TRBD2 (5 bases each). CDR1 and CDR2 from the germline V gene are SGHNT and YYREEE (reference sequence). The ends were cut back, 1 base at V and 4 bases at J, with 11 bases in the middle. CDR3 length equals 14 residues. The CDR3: CASSLWGRRETQYF. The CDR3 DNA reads TGTGCCAGCAGCTTGTGGGGACGACGAGAGACCCAGTACTTC. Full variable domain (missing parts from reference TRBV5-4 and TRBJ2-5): ETGVTQSPTHLIKTRGQQVTLRCSSQSGHNTVSWYQQALGQGPQFIFQYYREEENGRGNFPPRFSGLQFPNYSSELNVNALELDDSALYLCASSLWGRRETQYFGPGTRLLVL.

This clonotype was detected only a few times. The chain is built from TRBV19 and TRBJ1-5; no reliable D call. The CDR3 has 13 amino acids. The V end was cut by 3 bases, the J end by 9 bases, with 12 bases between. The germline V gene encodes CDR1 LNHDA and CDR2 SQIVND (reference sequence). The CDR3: CASSMTLNWPQHF. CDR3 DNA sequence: TGTGCCAGTAGTATGACTCTCAATTGGCCCCAGCATTTT.

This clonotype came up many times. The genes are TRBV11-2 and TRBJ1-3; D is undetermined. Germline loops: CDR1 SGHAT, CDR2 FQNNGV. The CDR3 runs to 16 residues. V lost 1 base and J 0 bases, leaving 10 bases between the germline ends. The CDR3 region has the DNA TGTGCCAGCAGCTTAGTGGCAGGATTCTCTGGAAACACCATATATTTT. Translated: CASSLVAGFSGNTIYF.

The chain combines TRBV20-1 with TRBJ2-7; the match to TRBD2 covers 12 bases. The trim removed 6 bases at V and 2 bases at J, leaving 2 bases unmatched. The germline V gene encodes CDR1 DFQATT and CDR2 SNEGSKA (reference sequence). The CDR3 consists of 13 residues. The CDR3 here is CSARLAGAYEQYF. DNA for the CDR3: TGCAGTGCGAGACTAGCGGGGGCCTACGAGCAGTACTTC.

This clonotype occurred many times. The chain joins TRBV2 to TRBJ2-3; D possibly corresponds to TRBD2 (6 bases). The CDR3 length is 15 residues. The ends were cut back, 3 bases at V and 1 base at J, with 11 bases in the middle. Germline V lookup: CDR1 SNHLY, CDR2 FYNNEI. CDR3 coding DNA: TGTGCCAGCAGTGACCAGTCTAGCGGCACAGATACGCAGTATTTT. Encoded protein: CASSDQSSGTDTQYF.

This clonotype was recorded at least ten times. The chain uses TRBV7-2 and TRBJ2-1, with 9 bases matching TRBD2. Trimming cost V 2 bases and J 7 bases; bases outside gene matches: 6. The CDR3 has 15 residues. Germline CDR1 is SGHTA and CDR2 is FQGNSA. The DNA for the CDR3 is TGTGCCAGCAGCTTAAAGGCTAGCGGGGTAAATGAGCAGTTCTTC. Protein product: CASSLKASGVNEQFF. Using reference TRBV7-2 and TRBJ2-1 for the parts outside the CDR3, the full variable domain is GAGVSQSPSNKVTEKGKDVELRCDPISGHTALYWYRQSLGQGLEFLIYFQGNSAPDKSGLPSDRFSAERTGGSVSTLTIQRTQQEDSAVYLCASSLKASGVNEQFFGPGTRLTVL.

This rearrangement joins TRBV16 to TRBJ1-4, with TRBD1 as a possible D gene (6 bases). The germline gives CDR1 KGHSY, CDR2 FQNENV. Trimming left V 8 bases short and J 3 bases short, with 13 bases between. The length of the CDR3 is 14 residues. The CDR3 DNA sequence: TGTGCCAGCGGGGGCCGAGTGGCTAATGAAAAACTGTTTTTT. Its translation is CASGGRVANEKLFF.

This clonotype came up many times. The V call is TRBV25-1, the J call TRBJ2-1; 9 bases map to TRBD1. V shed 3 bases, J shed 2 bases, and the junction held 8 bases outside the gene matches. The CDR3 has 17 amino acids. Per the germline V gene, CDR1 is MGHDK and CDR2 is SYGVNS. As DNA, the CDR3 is TGTGCCAGCAGTGACTTCTCCGGGACAGGGACCTACAATGAGCAGTTCTTC. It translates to CASSDFSGTGTYNEQFF.

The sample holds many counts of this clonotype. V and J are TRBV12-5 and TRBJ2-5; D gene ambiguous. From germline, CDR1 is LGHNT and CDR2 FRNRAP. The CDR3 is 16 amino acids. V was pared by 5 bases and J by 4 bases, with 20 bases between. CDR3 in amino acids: CASGPGASSGGETQYF. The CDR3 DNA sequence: TGTGCTAGTGGTCCGGGTGCGTCGAGTGGTGGAGAGACCCAGTACTTC.

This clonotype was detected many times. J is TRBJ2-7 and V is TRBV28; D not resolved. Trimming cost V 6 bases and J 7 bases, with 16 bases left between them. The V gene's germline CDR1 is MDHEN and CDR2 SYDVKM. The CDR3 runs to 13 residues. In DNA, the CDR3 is TGTGCCAGCAGACTAACAGTCCTCGGTGAGCAGTACTTC. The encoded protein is CASRLTVLGEQYF.

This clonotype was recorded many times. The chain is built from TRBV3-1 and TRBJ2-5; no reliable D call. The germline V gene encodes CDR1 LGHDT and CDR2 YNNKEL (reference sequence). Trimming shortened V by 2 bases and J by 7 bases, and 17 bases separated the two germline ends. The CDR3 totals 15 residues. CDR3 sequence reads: CASSQLLDARSTQYF. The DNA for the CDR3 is TGTGCCAGCAGCCAACTACTGGACGCCCGCTCGACCCAGTACTTC.

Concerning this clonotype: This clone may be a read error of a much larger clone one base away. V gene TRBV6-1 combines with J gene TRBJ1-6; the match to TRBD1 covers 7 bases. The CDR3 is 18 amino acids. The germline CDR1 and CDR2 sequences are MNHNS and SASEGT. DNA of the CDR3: TGTGTCAGCAGTCCACCCGGGACAGACCCTCCCTGGGGTTCACCCCTCCACTTT. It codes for CVSSPPGTDPPWGSPLHF.

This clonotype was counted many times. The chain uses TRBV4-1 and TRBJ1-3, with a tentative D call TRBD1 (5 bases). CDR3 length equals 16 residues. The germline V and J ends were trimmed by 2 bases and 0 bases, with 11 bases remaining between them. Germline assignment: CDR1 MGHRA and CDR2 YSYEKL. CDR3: CASSQRQGVSGNTIYF. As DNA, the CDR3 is TGCGCCAGCAGCCAAAGGCAGGGCGTCTCTGGAAACACCATATATTTT.

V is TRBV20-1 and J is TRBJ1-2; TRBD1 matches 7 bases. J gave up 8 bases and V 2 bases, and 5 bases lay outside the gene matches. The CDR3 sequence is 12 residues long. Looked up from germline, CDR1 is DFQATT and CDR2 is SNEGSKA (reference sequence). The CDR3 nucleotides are TGCAGTGCTAGAAACAGGGGTCTGGGCTACACCTTC. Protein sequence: CSARNRGLGYTF.

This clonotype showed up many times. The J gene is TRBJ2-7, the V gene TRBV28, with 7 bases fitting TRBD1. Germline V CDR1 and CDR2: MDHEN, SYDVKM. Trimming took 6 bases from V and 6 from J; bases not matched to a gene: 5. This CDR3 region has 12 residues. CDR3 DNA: TGTGCCAGCAGCAGGGACAGCCCCGAGCAGTACTTC. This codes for CASSRDSPEQYF. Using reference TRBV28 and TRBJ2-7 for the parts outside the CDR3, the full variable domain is DVKVTQSSRYLVKRTGEKVFLECVQDMDHENMFWYRQDPGLGLRLIYFSYDVKMKEKGDIPEGYSVSREKKERFSLILESASTNQTSMYLCASSRDSPEQYFGPGTRLTVT.

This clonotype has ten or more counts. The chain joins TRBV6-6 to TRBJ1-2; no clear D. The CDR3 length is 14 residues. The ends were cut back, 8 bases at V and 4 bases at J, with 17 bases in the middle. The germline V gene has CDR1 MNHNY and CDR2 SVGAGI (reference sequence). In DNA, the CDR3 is TGTGCCAGCGCGCCGGGCAGCCACTTCTATGGCTACACCTTC. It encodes CASAPGSHFYGYTF.

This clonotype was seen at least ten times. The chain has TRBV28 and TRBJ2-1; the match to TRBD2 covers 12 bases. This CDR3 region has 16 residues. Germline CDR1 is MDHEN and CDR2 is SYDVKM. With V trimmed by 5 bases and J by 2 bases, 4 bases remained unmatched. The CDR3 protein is CASSGRLAGAYNEQFF. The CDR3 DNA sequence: TGTGCCAGCAGTGGCCGACTAGCGGGGGCCTACAATGAGCAGTTCTTC.

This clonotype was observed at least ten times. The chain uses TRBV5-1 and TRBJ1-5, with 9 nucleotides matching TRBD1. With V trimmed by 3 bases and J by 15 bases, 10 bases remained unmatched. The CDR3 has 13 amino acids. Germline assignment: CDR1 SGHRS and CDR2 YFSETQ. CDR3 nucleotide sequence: TGCGCCAGCAGCTCCGACGGGACAGGGTGGCTGCATTTT. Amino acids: CASSSDGTGWLHF.

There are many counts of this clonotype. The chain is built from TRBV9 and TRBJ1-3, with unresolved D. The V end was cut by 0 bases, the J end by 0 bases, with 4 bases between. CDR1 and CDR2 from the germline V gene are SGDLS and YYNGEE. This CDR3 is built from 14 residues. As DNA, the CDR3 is TGTGCCAGCAGCGTAGCAGGCTCTGGAAACACCATATATTTT. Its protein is CASSVAGSGNTIYF.

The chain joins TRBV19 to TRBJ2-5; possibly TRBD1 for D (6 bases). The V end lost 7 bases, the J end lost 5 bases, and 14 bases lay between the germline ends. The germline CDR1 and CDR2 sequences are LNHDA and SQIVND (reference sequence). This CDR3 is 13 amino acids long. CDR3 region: CASTRAGEETQYF. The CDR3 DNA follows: TGTGCCAGTACGAGGGCAGGGGAGGAGACCCAGTACTTC.